The 20 T cell receptor beta chains listed next were all sequenced from one sample in a study of cytomegalovirus exposure and HLA in healthy donors. The PCR ran on 60 Vbeta and 13 Jbeta primers. Libraries were prepared by immunoSEQ multiplex PCR; TCRdb keeps only in-frame clonotypes and omits some of them. This table holds 150,000 to 200,000 clones, 60% to 80% found once. The sequenced sample was PBMCs. These receptors originate from a man aged 40-49 years in good health and CMV-seropositive.

V usage is TRBV4-1 and J usage is TRBJ2-7; the match to TRBD1 covers 11 bases. With V trimmed by 0 bases and J by 12 bases, 4 bases remained unmatched. Looked up from germline, CDR1 is MGHRA and CDR2 is YSYEKL. The CDR3 covers 13 residues. CDR3 protein: CASSQDVGTGGYF. As DNA, the CDR3 is TGCGCCAGCAGCCAAGATGTAGGGACAGGGGGGTACTTC.

V usage is TRBV28 and J usage is TRBJ1-1, with 7 bases that match TRBD1. From germline, CDR1 is MDHEN and CDR2 SYDVKM. The CDR3 runs to 13 residues. The junction had 10 bases not matched to a gene; V was cut back by 10 bases and J by 5 bases. CDR3 in DNA: TGTGCCACCTTTAGCTACAGGGGAACTGAAGCTTTCTTT. Translated, it gives CATFSYRGTEAFF.

This chain uses TRBV21-1 with TRBJ2-6; no check of the table's D call, TRBD2, against the DNA was made. TRBV21-1 is deemed a pseudogene. This CDR3 comprises 19 residues. CDR3 amino acids: CASSKEGGGSHSGANVLTF. CDR3 DNA sequence: TGTGCCAGCAGCAAAGAGGGCGGAGGCTCTCATTCTGGGGCCAACGTCCTGACTTTC.

The chain recombines TRBV5-1 with TRBJ2-7; TRBD2 matches at 7 bases. After removal of 5 bases from V and 3 bases from J, the junction contained 5 bases not matched to a gene. CDR1 is SGHRS, CDR2 YFSETQ, per germline. The CDR3 consists of 13 residues. The CDR3 region is CASRAGSFYEQYF. The CDR3 DNA reads as TGCGCCAGCAGAGCGGGATCCTTCTACGAGCAGTACTTC.

V gene TRBV21-1 combines with J gene TRBJ2-1; the table's D call of TRBD2 was not tested on the DNA. TRBV21-1 is flagged as a pseudogene. There are 17 residues in the CDR3. CDR3 sequence: CASSKEETPGGSNEQFF. The DNA of the CDR3 is TGTGCCAGCAGCAAAGAGGAGACCCCGGGGGGTAGTAATGAGCAGTTCTTC.

The chain combines TRBV29-1 with TRBJ1-1; D remains unclear. The CDR3 covers 11 residues. Germline values: CDR1 SQVTM, CDR2 ANQGSEA. Trimming took off 2 bases at V and 12 bases at J, with 13 bases between the two ends. CDR3 sequence reads: CSVEYTGRSFF. The CDR3, as DNA: TGCAGCGTTGAATATACCGGCAGGTCTTTCTTT. Full variable domain (outside the CDR3, taken from reference TRBV29-1 and TRBJ1-1): SAVISQKPSRDICQRGTSLTIQCQVDSQVTMMFWYRQQPGQSLTLIATANQGSEATYESGFVIDKFPISRPNLTFSTLTVSNMSPEDSSIYLCSVEYTGRSFFGQGTRLTVV.

This clone was detected a few times. V gene TRBV5-1 combines with J gene TRBJ2-1; 7 nucleotides align to TRBD2. The CDR3 loop spans 12 amino acids. The trim removed 4 bases at V and 15 bases at J, leaving 10 bases unmatched. Germline-derived CDR1 and CDR2 are SGHRS and YFSETQ. CDR3 coding DNA: TGCGCCAGCAGCATTGGACTAGGTCTTCCGTTCTTC. Encoded protein: CASSIGLGLPFF.

The chain is built from TRBV5-1 and TRBJ2-7; D is perhaps TRBD2 (6 bases). Germline values: CDR1 SGHRS, CDR2 YFSETQ. V dropped 0 bases and J dropped 5 bases, with 12 bases sitting between them. The CDR3 covers 14 residues. In DNA, the CDR3 is TGCGCCAGCAGCTTGGGCGGGGTAGCCCACGAGCAGTACTTC. Translating gives CASSLGGVAHEQYF.

About this clone: Its ends do not fully match the called genes, so a read error is possible. This chain joins TRBV2 and TRBJ2-7; 9 nucleotides match TRBD1. Germline CDR1 reads SNHLY; CDR2 reads FYNNEI. CDR3 size: 14 residues. The CDR3 DNA reads TGTGCCAGCAGTGACACAGGGGGCTCCCACGAGCAGTACTTC. The encoded protein is CASSDTGGSHEQYF.

The chain recombines TRBV7-9 with TRBJ2-7; a possible D gene is TRBD2 (5 bases). Trimming cost V 4 bases and J 2 bases, with 12 bases left between them. The germline gives CDR1 SEHNR, CDR2 FQNEAQ (reference sequence). The length of the CDR3 is 14 residues. The CDR3 DNA follows: TGTGCCAGCAGCTCTCGGACTGGGACCTACGAGCAGTACTTC. It is translated as CASSSRTGTYEQYF.

The sample holds a few counts of this clone. The chain employs TRBV5-1 and TRBJ1-1, with 12 bases matching TRBD1. V shed 4 bases and J 3 bases; nucleotides not matched to a gene: 4. Germline V gene data show CDR1 as SGHRS and CDR2 as YFSETQ. This CDR3 comprises 15 residues. The CDR3 DNA is TGCGCCAGCAGCACCGGGACAGGGGGCTACACTGAAGCTTTCTTT. It is translated as CASSTGTGGYTEAFF. The variable domain in full, with the rest retrieved from reference TRBV5-1 and TRBJ1-1, is KAGVTQTPRYLIKTRGQQVTLSCSPISGHRSVSWYQQTPGQGLQFLFEYFSETQRNKGNFPGRFSGRQFSNSRSEMNVSTLELGDSALYLCASSTGTGGYTEAFFGQGTRLTVV.

The chain carries TRBV5-1 and TRBJ1-2; TRBD1 is a possible D gene (5 bases). The CDR3 length is 13 residues. Trimming stripped 4 bases from V and 8 bases from J, with 15 bases between. Germline values: CDR1 SGHRS, CDR2 YFSETQ. The chain's CDR3 is CASSRSGVDGYTF. For the CDR3, the DNA is TGCGCCAGCAGCCGGTCGGGGGTAGACGGCTACACCTTC.

The genes are TRBV20-1 and TRBJ2-3, with D uncertain. Germline V CDR1 and CDR2: DFQATT, SNEGSKA (reference sequence). This CDR3 is built from 10 residues. The V gene lost 2 bases and the J gene lost 10 bases, with 7 bases spanning the gap. The CDR3, as DNA: TGCAGTGCTAGAATTTTCGCGCAGTATTTT. Its translation: CSARIFAQYF.

The chain combines TRBV5-1 with TRBJ2-2; D is undetermined. Germline values: CDR1 SGHRS, CDR2 YFSETQ. The CDR3 has 14 amino acids. The V and J ends lost 0 bases and 6 bases respectively, with 9 bases between them. CDR3 protein: CASSLDGSPGELFF. The CDR3 DNA is TGCGCCAGCAGCTTGGACGGTTCTCCCGGGGAGCTGTTTTTT. The full variable domain, completed using reference TRBV5-1 and TRBJ2-2, is KAGVTQTPRYLIKTRGQQVTLSCSPISGHRSVSWYQQTPGQGLQFLFEYFSETQRNKGNFPGRFSGRQFSNSRSEMNVSTLELGDSALYLCASSLDGSPGELFFGEGSRLTVL.

The rearrangement uses TRBV7-9 and TRBJ2-3; D gene uncertain. The CDR3 totals 12 residues. Germline V gene data show CDR1 as SEHNR and CDR2 as FQNEAQ (reference sequence). The V and J ends lost 6 bases and 4 bases respectively, with 8 bases between them. The CDR3 is CASSPTSDTQYF. As DNA, the CDR3 is TGTGCCAGCAGTCCGACTTCAGATACGCAGTATTTT. Supplemented by reference TRBV7-9 and TRBJ2-3, the full variable domain reads DTGVSQNPRHKITKRGQNVTFRCDPISEHNRLYWYRQTLGQGPEFLTYFQNEAQLEKSRLLSDRFSAERPKGSFSTLEIQRTEQGDSAMYLCASSPTSDTQYFGPGTRLTVL.

The chain uses TRBV6-4 and TRBJ2-2, with TRBD2 as a possible D gene (5 bases). V was clipped by 4 bases and J by 0 bases, with 12 bases between them. The CDR3 totals 16 residues. CDR1 is MRHNA and CDR2 is SNTAGT in the germline V gene. In nucleotides, the CDR3 is TGTGCCAGCAGTGCCATGAGGACTGCGAACACCGGGGAGCTGTTTTTT. Translating it yields CASSAMRTANTGELFF.

This sequence joins TRBV4-1 and TRBJ2-7, with 9 bases fitting TRBD1. CDR1 is MGHRA and CDR2 is YSYEKL in the germline V gene. V lost 6 bases, J lost 6 bases, and 12 bases stayed unmatched. This CDR3 comprises 15 residues. This chain's CDR3 is CASSLSGTGFGEQYF. In DNA form, the CDR3 reads TGCGCCAGCAGTCTCTCTGGGACAGGGTTCGGCGAGCAGTACTTC.

The chain combines TRBV19 with TRBJ2-2, with TRBD1 matching 10 bases. Germline lookup yields CDR1 LNHDA and CDR2 SQIVND (reference sequence). The CDR3 covers 15 residues. V shed 4 bases, J shed 4 bases, and the junction held 3 bases outside the gene matches. The CDR3 sequence is CASSRQGARTGELFF. The CDR3 coding sequence is TGTGCCAGTAGTAGACAGGGGGCACGCACCGGGGAGCTGTTTTTT.

This clone was seen more than once but under ten times. This chain links TRBV11-3 with TRBJ2-3; D might be TRBD1 (6 bases). V gave up 6 bases and J gave up 6 bases, with 22 bases separating them. The CDR3 has 16 amino acids. Germline lookup yields CDR1 SGHNT and CDR2 YENEEA. The CDR3 DNA reads TGTGCCAGCAGTCCCGCCTACAGGGCCGAGGGTGATACGCAGTATTTT. This gives the protein CASSPAYRAEGDTQYF.

V and J are TRBV7-7 and TRBJ2-1; TRBD2 agrees at 7 bases. With 5 bases clipped from V and 10 bases from J, the junction kept 14 bases outside the gene matches. CDR1 SSHAT and CDR2 FNYEAQ come from the germline V gene (reference sequence). This CDR3 region has 15 residues. The CDR3 is CASSPLAGVGREQFF. In nucleotides, the CDR3 is TGTGCCAGCAGCCCTCTCGCGGGAGTAGGGCGGGAGCAGTTCTTC. The complete variable domain, with remaining parts taken from reference TRBV7-7 and TRBJ2-1, reads GAGVSQSPRYKVTKRGQDVTLRCDPISSHATLYWYQQALGQGPEFLTYFNYEAQPDKSGLPSDRFSAERPEGSISTLTIQRTEQRDSAMYRCASSPLAGVGREQFFGPGTRLTVL.